This TCR beta chain was captured in a study of identical twins. As to this clonotype: As yet, its antigen is unknown.

TCRdb itself ran the 5' RACE reads through MiXCR, one entry per CDR3 protein. Among about 210,000 distinct CDR3 sequences listed, around 10% were seen once. Whole-study results and caveats: Those out-of-frame alpha sequences shared by twins showed an excess of low generation probability.

This receptor was obtained from a woman aged 18-29 years in good health. Sequenced input: memory (CD45RO+) T cells sorted from blood.

Here the CDR3 reads CASSLGRGGSYNEQFF. The CDR3 DNA sequence: TGTGCCAGCAGCTTAGGGCGCGGGGGCTCCTACAATGAGCAGTTCTTC. The chain employs TRBV7-8 and TRBJ2-1; 7 bases map to TRBD2. V was pared by 1 base and J by 0 bases, with 3 bases of the junction left unmatched. CDR3 size: 16 residues. Germline CDR1 is SGHVS and CDR2 is FQNEAQ.